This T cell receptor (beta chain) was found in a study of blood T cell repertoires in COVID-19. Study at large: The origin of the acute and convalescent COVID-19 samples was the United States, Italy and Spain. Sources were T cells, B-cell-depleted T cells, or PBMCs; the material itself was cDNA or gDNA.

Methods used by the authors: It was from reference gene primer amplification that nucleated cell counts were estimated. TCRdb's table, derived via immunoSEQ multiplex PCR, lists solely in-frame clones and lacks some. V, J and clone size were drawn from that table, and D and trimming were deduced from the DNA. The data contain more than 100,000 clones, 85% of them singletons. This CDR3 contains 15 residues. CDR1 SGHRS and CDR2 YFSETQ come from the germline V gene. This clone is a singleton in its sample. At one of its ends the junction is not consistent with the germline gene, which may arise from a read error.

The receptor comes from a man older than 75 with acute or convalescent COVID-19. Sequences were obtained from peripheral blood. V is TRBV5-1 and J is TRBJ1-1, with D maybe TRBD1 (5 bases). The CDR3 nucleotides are TGCGCCAGCAGCTTGCAGGGTGGGCTGAAGACTGAAGCTTTCTTT. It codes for CASSLQGGLKTEAFF.